This TCR beta chain emerged from a study of T cells in Graves' hyperthyroidism and ophthalmopathy. It was RNA transcripts that yielded the amplified TCR beta CDR3 regions. HTBI primers were the set used in a first-round RT-PCR of the TCR CDR3. TCRdb re-called the multiplex PCR reads with MiXCR, one entry per CDR3 protein. The table lists 730,000 or so distinct CDR3 sequences, 15% to 20% of them singletons. With 4 bases clipped from V and 7 bases from J, the junction kept 10 bases outside the gene matches. CDR1 is SGHRS, CDR2 YFSETQ, per germline. The CDR3 is 16 residues long. This clonotype originated in a woman aged 45-59 years with Graves' hyperthyroidism that later progressed to Graves' ophthalmopathy. The chain combines TRBV5-1 with TRBJ2-1; TRBD1 matches 11 bases. Material: blood. The CDR3 region has the DNA TGCGCCAGCAGCCCGAAATGGGACAGGGGGTCGAATGAGCAGTTCTTC. It encodes CASSPKWDRGSNEQFF.